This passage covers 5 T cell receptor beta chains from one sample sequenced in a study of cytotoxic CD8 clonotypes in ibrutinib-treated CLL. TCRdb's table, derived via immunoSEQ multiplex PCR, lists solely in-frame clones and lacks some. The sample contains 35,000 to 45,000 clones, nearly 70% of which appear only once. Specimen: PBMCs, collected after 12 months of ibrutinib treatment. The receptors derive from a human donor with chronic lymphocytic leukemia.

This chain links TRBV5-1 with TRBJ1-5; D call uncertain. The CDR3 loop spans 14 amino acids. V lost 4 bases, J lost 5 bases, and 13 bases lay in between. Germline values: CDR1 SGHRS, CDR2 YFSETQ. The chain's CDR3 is CASSPMGSDQPQHF. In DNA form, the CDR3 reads TGCGCCAGCAGCCCGATGGGATCTGATCAGCCCCAGCATTTT. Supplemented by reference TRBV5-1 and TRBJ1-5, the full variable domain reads KAGVTQTPRYLIKTRGQQVTLSCSPISGHRSVSWYQQTPGQGLQFLFEYFSETQRNKGNFPGRFSGRQFSNSRSEMNVSTLELGDSALYLCASSPMGSDQPQHFGDGTRLSIL.

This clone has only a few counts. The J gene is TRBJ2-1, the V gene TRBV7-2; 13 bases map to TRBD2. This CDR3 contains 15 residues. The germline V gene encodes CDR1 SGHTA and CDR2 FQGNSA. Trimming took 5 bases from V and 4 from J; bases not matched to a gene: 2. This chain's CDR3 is CASSTGLAGYNEQFF. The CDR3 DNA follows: TGTGCCAGCAGCACGGGACTAGCGGGGTACAATGAGCAGTTCTTC.

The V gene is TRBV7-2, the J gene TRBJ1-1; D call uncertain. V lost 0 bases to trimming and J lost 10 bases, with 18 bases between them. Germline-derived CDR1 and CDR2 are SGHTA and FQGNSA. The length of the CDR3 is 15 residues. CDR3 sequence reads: CASSLAPYDVLGAFF. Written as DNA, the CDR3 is TGTGCCAGCAGCTTAGCACCGTATGACGTGCTCGGAGCTTTCTTT.

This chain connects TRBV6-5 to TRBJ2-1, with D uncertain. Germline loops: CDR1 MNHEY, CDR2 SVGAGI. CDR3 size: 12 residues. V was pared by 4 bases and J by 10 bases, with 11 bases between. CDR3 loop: CASSSKGPEQFF. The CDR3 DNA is TGTGCCAGCAGTTCCAAAGGACCAGAGCAGTTCTTC.

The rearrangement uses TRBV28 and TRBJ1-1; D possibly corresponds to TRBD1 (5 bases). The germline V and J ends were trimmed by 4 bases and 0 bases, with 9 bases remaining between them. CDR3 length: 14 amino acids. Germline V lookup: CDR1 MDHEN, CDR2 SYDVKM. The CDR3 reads CASSSGSMNTEAFF. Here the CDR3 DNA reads TGTGCCAGCAGTTCAGGGAGCATGAACACTGAAGCTTTCTTT.